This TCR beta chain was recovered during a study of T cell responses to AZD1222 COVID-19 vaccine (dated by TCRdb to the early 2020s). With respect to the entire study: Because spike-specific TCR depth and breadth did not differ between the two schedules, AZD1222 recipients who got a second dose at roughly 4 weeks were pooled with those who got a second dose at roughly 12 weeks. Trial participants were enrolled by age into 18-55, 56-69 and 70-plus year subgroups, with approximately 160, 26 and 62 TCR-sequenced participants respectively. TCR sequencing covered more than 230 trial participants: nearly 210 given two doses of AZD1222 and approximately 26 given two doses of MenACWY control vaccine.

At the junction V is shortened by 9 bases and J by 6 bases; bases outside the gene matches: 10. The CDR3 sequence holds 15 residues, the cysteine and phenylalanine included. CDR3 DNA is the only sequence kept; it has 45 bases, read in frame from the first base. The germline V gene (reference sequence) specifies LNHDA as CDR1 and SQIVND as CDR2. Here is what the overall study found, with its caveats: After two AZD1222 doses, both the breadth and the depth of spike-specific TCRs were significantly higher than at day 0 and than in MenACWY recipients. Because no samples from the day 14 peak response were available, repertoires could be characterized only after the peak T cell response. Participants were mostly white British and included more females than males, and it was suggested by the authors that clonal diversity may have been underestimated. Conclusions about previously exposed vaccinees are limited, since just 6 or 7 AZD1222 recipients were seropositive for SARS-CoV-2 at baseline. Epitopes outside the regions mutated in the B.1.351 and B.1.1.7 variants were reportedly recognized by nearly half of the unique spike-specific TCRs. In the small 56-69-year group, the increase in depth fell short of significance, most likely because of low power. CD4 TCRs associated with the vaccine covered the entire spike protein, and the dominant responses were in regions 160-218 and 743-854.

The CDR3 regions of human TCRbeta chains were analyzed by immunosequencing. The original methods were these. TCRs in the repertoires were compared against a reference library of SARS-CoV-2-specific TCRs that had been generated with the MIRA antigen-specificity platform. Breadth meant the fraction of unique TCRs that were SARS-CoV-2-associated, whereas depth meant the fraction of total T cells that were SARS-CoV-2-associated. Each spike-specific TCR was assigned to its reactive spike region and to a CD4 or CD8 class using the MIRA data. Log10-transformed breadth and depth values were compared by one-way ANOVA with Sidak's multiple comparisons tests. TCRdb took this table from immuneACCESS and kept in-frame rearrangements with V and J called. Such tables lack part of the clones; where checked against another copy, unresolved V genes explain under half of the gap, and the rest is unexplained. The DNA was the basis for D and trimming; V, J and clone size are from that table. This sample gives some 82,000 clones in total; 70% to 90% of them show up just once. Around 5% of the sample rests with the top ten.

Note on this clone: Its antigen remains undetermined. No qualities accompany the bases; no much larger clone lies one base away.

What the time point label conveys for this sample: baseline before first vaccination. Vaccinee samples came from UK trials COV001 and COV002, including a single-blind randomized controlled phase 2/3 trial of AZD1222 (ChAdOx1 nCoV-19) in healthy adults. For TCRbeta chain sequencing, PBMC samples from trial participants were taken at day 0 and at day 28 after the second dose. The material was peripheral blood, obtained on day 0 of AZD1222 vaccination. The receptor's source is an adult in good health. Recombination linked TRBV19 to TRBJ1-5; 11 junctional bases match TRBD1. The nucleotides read TGTGCCAGGCATGGACAGGGGGCTTTTGGTCAGCCCCAGCATTTT. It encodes CARHGQGAFGQPQHF.